Detailed here is one T cell receptor beta chain. The CDR3 is 13 residues long. In germline, CDR1 is SGHKS, CDR2 YYEKEE (reference sequence). V was clipped by 2 bases and J by 4 bases, with 9 bases between them. The sample originates from a study of blood T cell repertoires in COVID-19. Study-level information: Acute and convalescent COVID-19 specimens originated in the United States, Italy and Spain.

In the original processing: Estimation of nucleated cell counts was performed using reference gene primer amplification. Sequencing was performed with immunoSEQ multiplex PCR; in TCRdb, only in-frame clones are kept and a portion is missing. Clone size and V and J calls were adopted from that table, with D and trimming inferred from the DNA. The top ten hold around 7% of the sample, which has about 160,000 clones, roughly 82% seen once. Sequencing input: peripheral blood. The receptor was isolated from a woman between 40 and 55 years old with COVID-19, enrolled during active disease. The chain has TRBV5-5 and TRBJ1-1; D is possibly TRBD1 (6 bases). CDR3 bases: TGTGCCAGCAGCTTTGGGGGGGCCACTGAAGCTTTCTTT. Its translation is CASSFGGATEAFF.